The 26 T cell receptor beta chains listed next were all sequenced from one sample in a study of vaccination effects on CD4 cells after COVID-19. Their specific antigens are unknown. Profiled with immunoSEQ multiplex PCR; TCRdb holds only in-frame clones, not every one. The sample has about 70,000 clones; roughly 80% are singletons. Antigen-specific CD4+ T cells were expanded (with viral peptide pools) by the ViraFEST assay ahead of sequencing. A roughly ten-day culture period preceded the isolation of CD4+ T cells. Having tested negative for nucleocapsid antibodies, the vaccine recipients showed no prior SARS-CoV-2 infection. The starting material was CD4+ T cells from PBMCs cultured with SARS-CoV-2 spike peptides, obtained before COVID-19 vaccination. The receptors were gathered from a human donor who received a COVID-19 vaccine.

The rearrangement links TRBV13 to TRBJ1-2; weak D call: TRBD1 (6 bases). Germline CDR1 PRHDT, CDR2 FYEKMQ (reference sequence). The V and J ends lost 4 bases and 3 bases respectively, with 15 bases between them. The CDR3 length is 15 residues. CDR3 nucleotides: TGTGCCAGCAGCTCCTCCGACAGGCTCTACTATGGCTACACCTTC. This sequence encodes CASSSSDRLYYGYTF. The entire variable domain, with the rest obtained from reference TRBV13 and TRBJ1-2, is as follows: AAGVIQSPRHLIKEKRETATLKCYPIPRHDTVYWYQQGPGQDPQFLISFYEKMQSDKGSIPDRFSAQQFSDYHSELNMSSLELGDSALYFCASSSSDRLYYGYTFGSGTRLTVV.

The CDR3, as DNA: TGCGCCAGCAGCTTGGCGAGAACTGGGGCCAACGTCCTGACTTTC. It specifies CASSLARTGANVLTF. The chain is built from TRBV5-1 and TRBJ2-6; unclear D gene. This CDR3 is built from 15 residues. Germline lookup yields CDR1 SGHRS and CDR2 YFSETQ. Trimming removed 0 bases from V and 2 bases from J, with 6 bases in between.

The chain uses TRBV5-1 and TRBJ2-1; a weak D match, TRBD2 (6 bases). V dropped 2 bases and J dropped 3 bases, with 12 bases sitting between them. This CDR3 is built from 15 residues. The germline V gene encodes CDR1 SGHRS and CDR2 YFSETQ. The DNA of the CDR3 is TGCGCCAGCAGCTTCGTACAGGACTACTACAATGAGCAGTTCTTC. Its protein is CASSFVQDYYNEQFF.

In DNA form, the CDR3 reads TGTGCCAGTCGAGGGCCCGGTCGAAACACCTTC. This sequence encodes CASRGPGRNTF. This sequence joins TRBV19 and TRBJ1-2; no clear D gene. V was shortened by 8 bases and J by 12 bases, with 16 bases between the two germline ends. CDR1 is LNHDA, CDR2 SQIVND, per germline (reference sequence). The CDR3 length is 11 residues.

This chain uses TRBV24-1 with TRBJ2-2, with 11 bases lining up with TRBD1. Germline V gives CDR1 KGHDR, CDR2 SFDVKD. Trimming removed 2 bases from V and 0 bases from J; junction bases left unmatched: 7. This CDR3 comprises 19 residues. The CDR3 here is CATSDSVGQGASNTGELFF. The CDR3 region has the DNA TGTGCCACCAGTGATTCAGTCGGACAGGGGGCATCGAACACCGGGGAGCTGTTTTTT.

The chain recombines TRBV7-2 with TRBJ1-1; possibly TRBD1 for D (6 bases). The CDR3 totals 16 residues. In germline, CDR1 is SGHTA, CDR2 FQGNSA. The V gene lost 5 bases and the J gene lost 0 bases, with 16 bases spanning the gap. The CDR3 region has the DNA TGTGCCAGCAGCGTACCGGGACAATCGATGAACACTGAAGCTTTCTTT. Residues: CASSVPGQSMNTEAFF. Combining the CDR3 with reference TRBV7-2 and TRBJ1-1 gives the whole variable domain GAGVSQSPSNKVTEKGKDVELRCDPISGHTALYWYRQSLGQGLEFLIYFQGNSAPDKSGLPSDRFSAERTGGSVSTLTIQRTQQEDSAVYLCASSVPGQSMNTEAFFGQGTRLTVV.

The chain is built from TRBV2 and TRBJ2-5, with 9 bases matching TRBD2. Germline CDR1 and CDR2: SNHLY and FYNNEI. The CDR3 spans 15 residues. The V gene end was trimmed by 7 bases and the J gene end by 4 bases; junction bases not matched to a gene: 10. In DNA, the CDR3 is TGTGCCAGCACTCGGGGACTAGCAGGGGGAGAGACCCAGTACTTC. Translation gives CASTRGLAGGETQYF.

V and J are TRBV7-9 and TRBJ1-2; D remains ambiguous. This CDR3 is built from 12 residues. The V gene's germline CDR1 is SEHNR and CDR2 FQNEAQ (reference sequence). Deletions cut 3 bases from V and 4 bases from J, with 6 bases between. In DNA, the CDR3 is TGTGCCAGCAGCTTTGAGAGCTATGGCTACACCTTC. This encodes CASSFESYGYTF.

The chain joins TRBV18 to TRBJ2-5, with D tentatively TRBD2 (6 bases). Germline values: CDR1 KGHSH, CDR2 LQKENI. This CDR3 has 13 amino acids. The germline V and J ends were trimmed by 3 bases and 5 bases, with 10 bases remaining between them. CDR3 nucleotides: TGTGCCAGCTCACCTTGGGACTCCGAGACCCAGTACTTC. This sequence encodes CASSPWDSETQYF. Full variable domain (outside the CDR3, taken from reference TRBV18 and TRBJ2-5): NAGVMQNPRHLVRRRGQEARLRCSPMKGHSHVYWYRQLPEEGLKFMVYLQKENIIDESGMPKERFSAEFPKEGPSILRIQQVVRGDSAAYFCASSPWDSETQYFGPGTRLLVL.

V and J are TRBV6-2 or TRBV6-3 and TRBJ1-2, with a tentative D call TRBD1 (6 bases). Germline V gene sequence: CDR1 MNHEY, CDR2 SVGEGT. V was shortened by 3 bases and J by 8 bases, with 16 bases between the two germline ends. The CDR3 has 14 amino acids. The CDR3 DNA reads TGTGCCAGCAGTTATATCAGGGGCTTCAACGGCTACACCTTC. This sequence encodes CASSYIRGFNGYTF.

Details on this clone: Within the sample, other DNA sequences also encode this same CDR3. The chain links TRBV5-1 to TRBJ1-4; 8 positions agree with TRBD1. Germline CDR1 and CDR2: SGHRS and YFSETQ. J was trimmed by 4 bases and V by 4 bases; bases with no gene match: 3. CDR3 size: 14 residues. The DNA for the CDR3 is TGCGCCAGCAGCCCCGGACAGGGTAATGAAAAACTGTTTTTT. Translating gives CASSPGQGNEKLFF.

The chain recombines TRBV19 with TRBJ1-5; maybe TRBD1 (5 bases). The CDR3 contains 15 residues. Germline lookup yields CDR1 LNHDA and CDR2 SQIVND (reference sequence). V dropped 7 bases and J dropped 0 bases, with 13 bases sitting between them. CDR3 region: CASTQGLYSNQPQHF. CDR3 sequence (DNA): TGTGCCAGTACCCAGGGACTTTATAGCAATCAGCCCCAGCATTTT. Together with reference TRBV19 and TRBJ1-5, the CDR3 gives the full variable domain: DGGITQSPKYLFRKEGQNVTLSCEQNLNHDAMYWYRQDPGQGLRLIYYSQIVNDFQKGDIAEGYSVSREKKESFPLTVTSAQKNPTAFYLCASTQGLYSNQPQHFGDGTRLSIL.

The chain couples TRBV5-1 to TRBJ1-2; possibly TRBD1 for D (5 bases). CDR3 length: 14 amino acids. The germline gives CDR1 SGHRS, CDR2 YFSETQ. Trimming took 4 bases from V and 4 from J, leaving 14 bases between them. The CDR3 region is CASSLTGTVYGYTF. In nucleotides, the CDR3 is TGCGCCAGCAGCCTCACCGGGACGGTCTATGGCTACACCTTC.

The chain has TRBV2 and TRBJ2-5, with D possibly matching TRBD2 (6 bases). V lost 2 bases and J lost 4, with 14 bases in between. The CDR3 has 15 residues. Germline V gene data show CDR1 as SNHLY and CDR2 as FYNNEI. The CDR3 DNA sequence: TGTGCCAGCAGTGAACAGGGAGGAGGTATAGAGACCCAGTACTTC. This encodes CASSEQGGGIETQYF.

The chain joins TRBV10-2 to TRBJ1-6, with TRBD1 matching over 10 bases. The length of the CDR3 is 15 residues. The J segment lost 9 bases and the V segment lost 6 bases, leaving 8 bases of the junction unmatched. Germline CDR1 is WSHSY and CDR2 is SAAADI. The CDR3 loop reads CASRLTGTGVSPLHF. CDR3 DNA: TGCGCCAGCAGATTAACCGGGACAGGGGTTTCACCCCTCCACTTT.

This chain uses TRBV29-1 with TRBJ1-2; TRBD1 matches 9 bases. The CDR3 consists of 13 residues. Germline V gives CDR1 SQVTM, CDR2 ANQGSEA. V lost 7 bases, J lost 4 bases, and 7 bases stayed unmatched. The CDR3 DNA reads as TGCAGCGCCGAACAGGACAGGGGCTATGGCTACACCTTC. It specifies CSAEQDRGYGYTF.

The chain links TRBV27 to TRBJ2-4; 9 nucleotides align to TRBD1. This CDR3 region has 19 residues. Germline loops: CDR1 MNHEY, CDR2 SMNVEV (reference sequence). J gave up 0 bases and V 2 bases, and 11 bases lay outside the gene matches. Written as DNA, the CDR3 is TGTGCCAGCAGTTTAGCCCCGGGACAGGGACCACTAGCCAAAAACATTCAGTACTTC. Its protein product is CASSLAPGQGPLAKNIQYF.

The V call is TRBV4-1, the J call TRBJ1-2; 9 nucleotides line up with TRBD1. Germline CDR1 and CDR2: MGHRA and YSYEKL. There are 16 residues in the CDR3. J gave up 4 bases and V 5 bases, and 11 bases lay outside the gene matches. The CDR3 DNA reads TGCGCCAGCAGCTCATCTCCCTCGGGACAGGGCTATGGCTACACCTTC. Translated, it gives CASSSSPSGQGYGYTF.

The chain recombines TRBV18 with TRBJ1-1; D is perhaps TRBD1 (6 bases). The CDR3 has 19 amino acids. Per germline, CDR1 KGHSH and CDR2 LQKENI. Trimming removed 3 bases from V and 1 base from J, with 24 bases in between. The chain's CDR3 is CASSPLKGQQVPANTEAFF. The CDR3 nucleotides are TGTGCCAGCTCACCTTTAAAAGGACAGCAAGTCCCAGCGAACACTGAAGCTTTCTTT.

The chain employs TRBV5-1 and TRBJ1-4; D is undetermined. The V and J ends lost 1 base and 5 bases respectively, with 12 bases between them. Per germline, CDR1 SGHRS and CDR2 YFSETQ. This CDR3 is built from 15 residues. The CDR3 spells CASSLNLKENEKLFF. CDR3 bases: TGCGCCAGCAGCTTGAATTTGAAGGAAAATGAAAAACTGTTTTTT.

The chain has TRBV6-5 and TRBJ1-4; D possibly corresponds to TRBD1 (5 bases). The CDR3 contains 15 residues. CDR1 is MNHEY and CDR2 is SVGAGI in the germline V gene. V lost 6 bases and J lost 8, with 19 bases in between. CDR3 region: CASRVDGGVGEKLFF. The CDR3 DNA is TGTGCCAGCAGGGTCGACGGAGGGGTTGGAGAAAAACTGTTTTTT.

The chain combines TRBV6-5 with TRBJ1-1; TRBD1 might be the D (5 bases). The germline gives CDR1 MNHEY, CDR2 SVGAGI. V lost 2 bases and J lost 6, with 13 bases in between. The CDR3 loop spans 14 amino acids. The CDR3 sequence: CASSYAGKIAEAFF. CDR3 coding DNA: TGTGCCAGCAGTTACGCAGGGAAAATCGCTGAAGCTTTCTTT.

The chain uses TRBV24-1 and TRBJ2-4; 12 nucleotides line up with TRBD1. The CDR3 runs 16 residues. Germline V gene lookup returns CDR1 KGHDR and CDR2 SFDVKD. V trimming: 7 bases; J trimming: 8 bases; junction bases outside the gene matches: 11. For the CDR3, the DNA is TGTGCCACCAGCTCGGGACAGGGGGCCGGGCGCTACATTCAGTACTTC. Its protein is CATSSGQGAGRYIQYF.

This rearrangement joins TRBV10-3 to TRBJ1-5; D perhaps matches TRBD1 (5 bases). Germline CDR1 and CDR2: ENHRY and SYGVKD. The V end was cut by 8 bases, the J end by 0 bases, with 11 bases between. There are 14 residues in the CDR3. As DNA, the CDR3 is TGTGCCATCTGGGCAGGGATTAGCAATCAGCCCCAGCATTTT. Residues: CAIWAGISNQPQHF.

The CDR3 bases are TGTGCCAGCAGTCGACTGGGTAATCAGCCCCAGCATTTT. Translated, it gives CASSRLGNQPQHF. The chain couples TRBV6-5 to TRBJ1-5; unclear D gene. The CDR3 runs 13 residues. Germline values: CDR1 MNHEY, CDR2 SVGAGI. Trimming took 5 bases from V and 4 from J, leaving 9 bases between them.

CDR3 sequence: CASSPPPTSGGTDTQYF. CDR3 nucleotide sequence: TGTGCCAGCAGCCCTCCCCCGACTAGCGGGGGTACAGATACGCAGTATTTT. The rearrangement links TRBV5-4 to TRBJ2-3, with 12 bases that match TRBD2. The V gene's germline CDR1 is SGHNT and CDR2 YYREEE (reference sequence). V lost 4 bases and J lost 3; bases outside the gene matches: 9. This CDR3 is 17 amino acids long.